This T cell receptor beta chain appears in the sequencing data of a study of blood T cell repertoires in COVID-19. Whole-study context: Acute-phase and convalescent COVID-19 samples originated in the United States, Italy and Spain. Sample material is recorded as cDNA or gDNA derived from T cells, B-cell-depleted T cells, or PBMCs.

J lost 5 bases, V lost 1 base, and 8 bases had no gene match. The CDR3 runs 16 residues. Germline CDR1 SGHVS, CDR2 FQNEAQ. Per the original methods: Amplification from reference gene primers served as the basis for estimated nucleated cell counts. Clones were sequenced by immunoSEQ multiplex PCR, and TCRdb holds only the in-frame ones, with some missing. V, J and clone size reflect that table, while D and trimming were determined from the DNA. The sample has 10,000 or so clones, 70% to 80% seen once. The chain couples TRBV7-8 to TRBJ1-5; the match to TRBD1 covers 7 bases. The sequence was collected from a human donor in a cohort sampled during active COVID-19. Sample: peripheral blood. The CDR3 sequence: CASSLDIGQVYQPQHF. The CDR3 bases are TGTGCCAGCAGCTTAGACATAGGACAGGTCTATCAGCCCCAGCATTTT. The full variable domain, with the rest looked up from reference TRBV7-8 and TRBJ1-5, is GAGVSQSPRYKVAKRGQDVALRCDPISGHVSLFWYQQALGQGPEFLTYFQNEAQLDKSGLPSDRFFAERPEGSVSTLKIQRTQQEDSAVYLCASSLDIGQVYQPQHFGDGTRLSIL.